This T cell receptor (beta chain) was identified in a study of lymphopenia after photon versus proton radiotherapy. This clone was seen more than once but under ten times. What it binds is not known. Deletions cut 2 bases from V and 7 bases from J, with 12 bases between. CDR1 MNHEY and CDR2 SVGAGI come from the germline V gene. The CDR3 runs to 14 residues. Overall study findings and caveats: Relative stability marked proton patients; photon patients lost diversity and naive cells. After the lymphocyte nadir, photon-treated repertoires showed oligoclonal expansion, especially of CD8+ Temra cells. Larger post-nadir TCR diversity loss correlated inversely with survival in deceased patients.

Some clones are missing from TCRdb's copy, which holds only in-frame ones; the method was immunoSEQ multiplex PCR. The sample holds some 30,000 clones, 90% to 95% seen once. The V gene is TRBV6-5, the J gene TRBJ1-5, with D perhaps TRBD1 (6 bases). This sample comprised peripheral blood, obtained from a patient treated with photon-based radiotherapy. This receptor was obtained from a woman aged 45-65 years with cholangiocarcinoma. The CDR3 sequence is CASSYSQGIQPQHF. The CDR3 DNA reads TGTGCCAGCAGTTACAGTCAGGGGATACAGCCCCAGCATTTT.